These 18 T cell receptor beta chains were sequenced from one sample in a study of T cell responses to AZD1222 COVID-19 vaccine. The protocol was immunoSEQ multiplex PCR, while the TCRdb copy is restricted to in-frame clones and leaves out a portion. The profile shows 90,000 to 130,000 clones, 85% to 95% of them singletons. The sample consisted of peripheral blood, taken on day 0 of AZD1222 vaccination. The receptors shown here come from an adult in good health.

This chain links TRBV27 with TRBJ1-5; no clear D. The ends were cut back, 8 bases at V and 6 bases at J, with 14 bases in the middle. There are 13 residues in the CDR3. Looked up from germline, CDR1 is MNHEY and CDR2 is SMNVEV (reference sequence). CDR3 protein: CASSKELGQPQHF. CDR3 in DNA: TGTGCCAGCTCGAAAGAACTAGGTCAGCCCCAGCATTTT.

The V gene is TRBV2, the J gene TRBJ2-2, with D perhaps matching TRBD1 (5 bases). Germline V gene lookup returns CDR1 SNHLY and CDR2 FYNNEI. CDR3 length: 16 amino acids. V was cut by 6 bases and J by 1 base, with 15 bases left in between. CDR3 sequence (DNA): TGTGCCAGCAGGAATTTCGGCAGGGTGAACACCGGGGAGCTGTTTTTT. Encoded protein: CASRNFGRVNTGELFF. The entire variable domain, with the rest obtained from reference TRBV2 and TRBJ2-2, is as follows: EPEVTQTPSHQVTQMGQEVILRCVPISNHLYFYWYRQILGQKVEFLVSFYNNEISEKSEIFDDQFSVERPDGSNFTLKIRSTKLEDSAMYFCASRNFGRVNTGELFFGEGSRLTVL.

This sequence joins TRBV10-1 and TRBJ2-1; a weak D match, TRBD2 (5 bases). V was trimmed by 3 bases and J by 3 bases, leaving 9 bases between them. This CDR3 is built from 14 residues. Germline loops: CDR1 WNHNN, CDR2 SYGVQD (reference sequence). The CDR3 coding sequence is TGCGCCAGCAGTGACGGAGGCAACTACAATGAGCAGTTCTTC. Translating it yields CASSDGGNYNEQFF.

V is TRBV7-8 and J is TRBJ1-4, with D perhaps matching TRBD1 (5 bases). Germline assignment: CDR1 SGHVS and CDR2 FQNEAQ. The CDR3 consists of 17 residues. The germline V and J ends were trimmed by 4 bases and 0 bases, with 15 bases remaining between them. In DNA form, the CDR3 reads TGTGCCAGCAGCTCCCCAATGGGGGTTGCAACTAATGAAAAACTGTTTTTT. As protein: CASSSPMGVATNEKLFF.

The chain combines TRBV10-1 with TRBJ2-7; 7 positions match TRBD2. V was pared by 3 bases and J by 1 base, with 3 bases of the junction left unmatched. Germline lookup yields CDR1 WNHNN and CDR2 SYGVQD (reference sequence). The CDR3 consists of 14 residues. Here the CDR3 reads CASSDQRGSYEQYF. Here the CDR3 DNA reads TGCGCCAGCAGTGATCAGCGGGGATCCTACGAGCAGTACTTC.

The chain uses TRBV7-9 and TRBJ1-5; no firm D call. CDR1 is SEHNR, CDR2 FQNEAQ, per germline (reference sequence). Trimming took off 4 bases at V and 4 bases at J, with 8 bases between the two ends. CDR3 length equals 13 residues. The CDR3 DNA follows: TGTGCCAGCAGCTCCGGAGGGAATCAGCCCCAGCATTTT. Amino acid sequence: CASSSGGNQPQHF.

The J gene is TRBJ2-7, the V gene TRBV11-2; D is unresolved. Germline CDR1 is SGHAT and CDR2 is FQNNGV. This CDR3 spans 12 amino acids. Trimming removed 0 bases at V and 5 bases at J, with 5 bases between. CDR3 DNA: TGTGCCAGCAGCTTAGAGTTCAACGAGCAGTACTTC. This codes for CASSLEFNEQYF.

The genes are TRBV23-1 and TRBJ2-3; TRBD2 might be the D (6 bases). TRBV23-1 is an ORF, and what it does is uncertain. V was shortened by 6 bases and J by 4 bases, with 17 bases between the two germline ends. CDR3 size: 15 residues. CDR3: CASSFGLRPPDTQYF. The DNA of the CDR3 is TGCGCCAGCAGCTTCGGACTACGCCCCCCAGATACGCAGTATTTT.

This chain connects TRBV28 to TRBJ1-4; the D is unclear. V was trimmed by 5 bases and J by 3 bases, leaving 7 bases between them. The CDR3 has 13 residues. Looked up from germline, CDR1 is MDHEN and CDR2 is SYDVKM. Here the CDR3 DNA reads TGTGCCAGCAGTCAACCGGCTAATGAAAAACTGTTTTTT. It yields the protein CASSQPANEKLFF.

The CDR3 DNA reads as TGTGCCATCGCGACAGGAAGAGACGAGCAGTACTTC. Translating it yields CAIATGRDEQYF. The chain uses TRBV7-9 and TRBJ2-7, with D perhaps matching TRBD1 (6 bases). The CDR3 runs to 12 residues. Trimming took off 10 bases at V and 5 bases at J, with 15 bases between the two ends. Germline loops: CDR1 SEHNR, CDR2 FQNEAQ (reference sequence).

V and J are TRBV28 and TRBJ2-7; D is unresolved. Germline values: CDR1 MDHEN, CDR2 SYDVKM. The CDR3 length is 13 residues. Deletions cut 5 bases from V and 2 bases from J, with 10 bases between. The CDR3 DNA follows: TGTGCCAGCAGTCCCAGGACGACCTACGAGCAGTACTTC. Translating it yields CASSPRTTYEQYF.

This sequence joins TRBV14 and TRBJ1-1, with a tentative D call TRBD1 (5 bases). The ends were cut back, 1 base at V and 10 bases at J, with 13 bases in the middle. In germline, CDR1 is SGHDN, CDR2 FVKESK. The CDR3 loop spans 13 amino acids. The CDR3 protein is CASSQAGIRGAFF. Written as DNA, the CDR3 is TGTGCCAGCAGCCAAGCGGGCATTAGGGGAGCTTTCTTT.

V gene TRBV30 combines with J gene TRBJ1-2; a weak D match, TRBD1 (5 bases). Looked up from germline, CDR1 is GTSNPN and CDR2 is SVGIG (reference sequence). Between the trimmed V and J ends, which lost 3 bases and 3 bases, there was a span of 14 bases. The CDR3 has 14 residues. CDR3 bases: TGTGCCTGGAGGAAGGAGGGGCAGCACTATGGCTACACCTTC. Protein product: CAWRKEGQHYGYTF.

This chain links TRBV4-1 with TRBJ2-3, with 8 bases that match TRBD1. Germline CDR1 is MGHRA and CDR2 is YSYEKL. The CDR3 runs 16 residues. V lost 1 base to trimming and J lost 2 bases; unmatched junction nucleotides: 5. The CDR3 spells CASSQGDRRYTDTQYF. The DNA of the CDR3 is TGCGCCAGCAGCCAAGGGGACAGGCGCTACACAGATACGCAGTATTTT.

The V gene is TRBV4-1, the J gene TRBJ2-5, with 7 bases fitting TRBD1. The germline V gene has CDR1 MGHRA and CDR2 YSYEKL. There are 15 residues in the CDR3. V lost 0 bases and J lost 5; bases outside the gene matches: 6. The CDR3 DNA follows: TGCGCCAGCAGCCAAGATTCAGGGGGTAGGGAGACCCAGTACTTC. Translation: CASSQDSGGRETQYF.

The CDR3 here is CASSQTGGLTDTQYF. The CDR3 nucleotides read TGTGCCAGCAGCCAAACGGGGGGGCTTACAGATACGCAGTATTTT. This sequence joins TRBV3-1 (or the pseudogene TRBV3-2) and TRBJ2-3; 8 bases agree with TRBD2. J was trimmed by 3 bases and V by 2 bases; bases with no gene match: 4. The CDR3 consists of 15 residues. The germline V gene has CDR1 LGHDT and CDR2 YNNKEL (reference sequence).

V gene TRBV18 combines with J gene TRBJ2-7; 14 nucleotides align to TRBD2. After removal of 3 bases from V and 5 bases from J, the junction contained 6 bases not matched to a gene. The germline gives CDR1 KGHSH, CDR2 LQKENI. The CDR3 has 16 residues. The CDR3 sequence: CASSPTSGGAYDEQYF. Here the CDR3 DNA reads TGTGCCAGCTCACCGACTAGCGGGGGGGCCTACGACGAGCAGTACTTC.

The rearrangement joins TRBV28 to TRBJ1-2, with 7 bases aligning to TRBD1. Trimming removed 4 bases from V and 6 bases from J; junction bases left unmatched: 2. Germline V gene sequence: CDR1 MDHEN, CDR2 SYDVKM. CDR3 size: 12 residues. CDR3 nucleotides: TGTGCCAGCAGTTGGAGGGGGCATGGCTACACCTTC. It codes for CASSWRGHGYTF.